The 18 T cell receptor beta chains given below trace back to one sample, sequenced in a study of human T cells and chemical hapten exposure. Time point in this sample: healthy volunteer bleed at 6 weeks. Total RNA came from unfractionated whole blood. TCRdb fed the RACE reads into MiXCR, producing one record per CDR3 protein. The sample has more than 60,000 distinct CDR3 sequences; approximately 8.6% are singletons. The sequencing sample was made of whole blood. All receptors come from a male donor in good health. Some clones in this sample may be carry-over from other donors' samples.

This clonotype turned up a few times. The chain has TRBV6-5 and TRBJ2-1; unclear D gene. Germline assignment: CDR1 MNHEY and CDR2 SVGAGI. CDR3 length: 13 amino acids. Trimming took off 6 bases at V and 10 bases at J, with 16 bases between the two ends. The CDR3 region is CASRVPTGWEQFF. The CDR3 region has the DNA TGTGCCAGCAGAGTCCCGACCGGGTGGGAGCAGTTCTTC.

The chain has TRBV27 and TRBJ2-3, with a possible D match to TRBD2 (5 bases). Trimming shortened V by 2 bases and J by 5 bases, and 11 bases separated the two germline ends. Per germline, CDR1 MNHEY and CDR2 SMNVEV (reference sequence). CDR3 length: 14 amino acids. The CDR3 sequence is CASSLGLARDTQYF. The DNA of the CDR3 is TGTGCCAGCAGTTTAGGGCTAGCAAGAGATACGCAGTATTTT.

There are a few counts of this clonotype. V usage is TRBV5-1 and J usage is TRBJ1-4, with 7 bases identical to TRBD1. The CDR3 consists of 15 residues. Germline trimming cut 4 bases from V and 4 bases from J; bases unmatched to any gene: 7. Germline CDR1 and CDR2: SGHRS and YFSETQ. In DNA form, the CDR3 reads TGCGCCAGCAGCCCTTACGACAGGGTTAATGAAAAACTGTTTTTT. Amino acid sequence: CASSPYDRVNEKLFF.

V usage is TRBV21-1 and J usage is TRBJ2-7. TRBV21-1 is labeled a pseudogene. The CDR3 length is 12 residues. CDR3: CASTAGTYEQYF. In nucleotides, the CDR3 is TGTGCCAGCACCGCCGGAACCTACGAGCAGTACTTC.

The gene calls are TRBV29-1 and TRBJ2-5; 7 bases agree with TRBD1. V dropped 4 bases and J dropped 3; count of bases not matched to a gene: 17. This CDR3 contains 17 residues. Per the germline V gene, CDR1 is SQVTM and CDR2 is ANQGSEA. The CDR3 protein is CSVVRQGQAKSKETQYF. The CDR3 DNA sequence: TGCAGCGTTGTGAGACAGGGTCAAGCTAAAAGTAAAGAGACCCAGTACTTC.

This clonotype was found a few times. The J gene is TRBJ2-2, the V gene TRBV7-7; 7 nucleotides agree with TRBD1. The CDR3 spans 15 residues. V shed 5 bases, J shed 4 bases, and the junction held 7 bases outside the gene matches. Germline assignment: CDR1 SSHAT and CDR2 FNYEAQ (reference sequence). The CDR3 is CASSRETGFTGELFF. The CDR3 DNA reads TGTGCCAGCAGCCGTGAGACAGGGTTCACCGGGGAGCTGTTTTTT. The whole variable domain, filled in from reference TRBV7-7 and TRBJ2-2, reads GAGVSQSPRYKVTKRGQDVTLRCDPISSHATLYWYQQALGQGPEFLTYFNYEAQPDKSGLPSDRFSAERPEGSISTLTIQRTEQRDSAMYRCASSRETGFTGELFFGEGSRLTVL.

This clonotype was seen only a few times. V usage is TRBV7-9 and J usage is TRBJ1-1, with D unresolved. V lost 1 base and J 3 bases, leaving 15 bases between the germline ends. Germline V gives CDR1 SEHNR, CDR2 FQNEAQ (reference sequence). The CDR3 covers 16 residues. CDR3 nucleotide sequence: TGTGCCAGCAGCTTAGGAAAGGCGGCAGTCGACACTGAAGCTTTCTTT. Translated, it gives CASSLGKAAVDTEAFF.

This rearrangement joins TRBV6-5 to TRBJ2-3; D is unresolved. CDR3 length: 14 residues. The germline V and J ends were trimmed by 6 bases and 2 bases, with 12 bases remaining between them. The germline V gene has CDR1 MNHEY and CDR2 SVGAGI. CDR3 coding DNA: TGTGCCAGCAGGCCGGCTCTCTCCACAGATACGCAGTATTTT. Encoded protein: CASRPALSTDTQYF.

In its sample, this clonotype was seen a few times. V usage is TRBV5-4 and J usage is TRBJ1-6; 8 nucleotides match TRBD1. Losses at the gene ends were 4 bases for V and 14 bases for J; bases not matched to a gene: 8. Germline CDR1 and CDR2: SGHNT and YYREEE (reference sequence). The CDR3 length is 13 residues. The CDR3 protein is CASSQGTGLALHF. In DNA, the CDR3 is TGTGCCAGCAGCCAAGGGACAGGTTTGGCCCTCCACTTT.

Ten or more counts support this clonotype. The chain joins TRBV25-1 to TRBJ2-3; D is possibly TRBD1 (6 bases). V was trimmed by 6 bases and J by 2 bases, leaving 9 bases between them. This CDR3 has 13 residues. Germline assignment: CDR1 MGHDK and CDR2 SYGVNS. The CDR3 reads CASRDRYTDTQYF. In DNA form, the CDR3 reads TGTGCCAGCAGGGACAGATACACAGATACGCAGTATTTT.

This clonotype was detected only a few times. This chain uses TRBV6-5 with TRBJ1-1, with D possibly TRBD1 on 5 matching bases. V lost 6 bases to trimming and J lost 0 bases, with 14 bases between them. Per germline, CDR1 MNHEY and CDR2 SVGAGI. The CDR3 covers 15 residues. CDR3 in amino acids: CASRDRDGLNTEAFF. The CDR3 bases are TGTGCCAGCAGGGATCGGGACGGACTGAACACTGAAGCTTTCTTT.

V and J are TRBV20-1 and TRBJ1-3; no clear D. CDR1 is DFQATT, CDR2 SNEGSKA, per germline (reference sequence). Trimming left V 3 bases short and J 0 bases short, with 12 bases between. The CDR3 is 15 residues long. Here the CDR3 reads CSARGADFSGNTIYF. In nucleotides, the CDR3 is TGCAGTGCTAGGGGAGCGGATTTCTCTGGAAACACCATATATTTT.

In this sample, this clonotype turned up many times. This chain connects TRBV10-3 to TRBJ1-1, with no clear D. Germline CDR1 ENHRY, CDR2 SYGVKD. The V end was cut by 11 bases, the J end by 4 bases, with 14 bases between. CDR3 length: 12 amino acids. This CDR3 is CASSGEVTEAFF. The CDR3 DNA reads TGTGCCTCCAGCGGGGAGGTCACTGAAGCTTTCTTT.

The V gene is TRBV20-1, the J gene TRBJ1-1; 9 bases agree with TRBD1. Trimming removed 4 bases from V and 5 bases from J; junction bases left unmatched: 5. Germline lookup yields CDR1 DFQATT and CDR2 SNEGSKA (reference sequence). The CDR3 is made up of 13 amino acids. CDR3 nucleotide sequence: TGCAGTGCTACCCGGGACAGGGTTACTGAAGCTTTCTTT. This codes for CSATRDRVTEAFF.

The chain joins TRBV2 to TRBJ2-3; D unresolved. CDR3 size: 15 residues. The V gene lost 1 base and the J gene lost 0 bases, with 8 bases spanning the gap. Germline-derived CDR1 and CDR2 are SNHLY and FYNNEI. Here the CDR3 reads CASSEVGISTDTQYF. DNA for the CDR3: TGTGCCAGCAGTGAAGTGGGAATAAGCACAGATACGCAGTATTTT. Filled out from reference TRBV2 and TRBJ2-3, the complete variable domain reads EPEVTQTPSHQVTQMGQEVILRCVPISNHLYFYWYRQILGQKVEFLVSFYNNEISEKSEIFDDQFSVERPDGSNFTLKIRSTKLEDSAMYFCASSEVGISTDTQYFGPGTRLTVL.

This chain links TRBV12-3 or TRBV12-4 with TRBJ2-4; possibly TRBD1 for D (5 bases). Between the trimmed V and J ends, which lost 3 bases and 5 bases, there was a span of 23 bases. The CDR3 totals 18 residues. The CDR3 protein is CASSFELRGTLVENIQYF. CDR3 DNA: TGTGCCAGCAGTTTTGAGCTTAGGGGCACCTTGGTCGAAAACATTCAGTACTTC.

This sequence joins TRBV4-2 and TRBJ1-4; TRBD1 might be the D (5 bases). The CDR3 is 14 residues long. The germline gives CDR1 LGHNA, CDR2 YNFKEQ. Trimming left V 1 base short and J 7 bases short, with 10 bases between. This chain's CDR3 is CASSQAGRVEKLFF. DNA of the CDR3: TGTGCCAGCAGCCAAGCGGGCAGGGTTGAAAAACTGTTTTTT.

This clonotype was observed a few times. The genes are TRBV10-3 and TRBJ2-3; tentatively, D is TRBD1 or TRBD2 (6 bases each). Germline lookup yields CDR1 ENHRY and CDR2 SYGVKD. The CDR3 runs 16 residues. V was clipped by 3 bases and J by 4 bases, with 17 bases between them. In DNA, the CDR3 is TGTGCCATCAGTGACCTCGAGGGGGTAGCGGCAGATACGCAGTATTTT. As protein: CAISDLEGVAADTQYF.